This TCR beta chain was captured by sequencing in a study of blood T cell repertoires in COVID-19. Study-level background: Acute and convalescent COVID-19 specimens originated in the United States, Italy and Spain. T cells, B-cell-depleted T cells, or PBMCs provided the cDNA or gDNA that served as material.

There are 13 residues in the CDR3. The germline V and J ends were trimmed by 3 bases and 3 bases, with 9 bases remaining between them. Germline CDR1 is LNHDA and CDR2 is SQIVND (reference sequence). In the original processing: By means of reference gene primer amplification, nucleated cell counts were estimated. Profiling relied on immunoSEQ multiplex PCR, and the TCRdb table lists in-frame clones only, not all of them. V and J calls and clone size follow that table, whereas D and trimming were derived from the DNA. Among roughly 180,000 clones listed, roughly 77% were seen once. The Seattle patients, enrolled during active infection, were followed longitudinally.

The material sequenced was peripheral blood. The sequence derives from a woman of 80 years or more with COVID-19, enrolled during active disease. The V and J genes are TRBV19 and TRBJ2-7; D perhaps matches TRBD2 (6 bases). The CDR3 sequence: CASSITAGYEQYF. The CDR3 coding sequence is TGTGCCAGTAGTATTACAGCGGGCTACGAGCAGTACTTC.